The clone carrying this TCR beta chain has ten or more counts. This CDR3 is built from 11 residues. V dropped 4 bases and J dropped 1 base, with 4 bases sitting between them. Germline lookup yields CDR1 SQVTM and CDR2 ANQGSEA. This entry comes from a study of Graves' ophthalmopathy and Graves' hyperthyroidism. The TCR beta CDR3 regions underwent amplification from RNA transcripts. The workflow started with a first-round RT-PCR run with HTBI primers and then moved on to a second-round multiplex PCR. TCRdb passed the multiplex PCR reads through MiXCR, listing each CDR3 protein once. The sample lists about 390,000 distinct CDR3 sequences, 15% seen once, with 5.5% to 8% in the top ten.

This receptor was identified in a woman younger than 30 with stable Graves' hyperthyroidism. What was sequenced was peripheral blood. The rearrangement links TRBV29-1 to TRBJ1-2, with unresolved D. CDR3 coding DNA: TGCAGCGTTGGGGATAACTATGGCTACACCTTC. This codes for CSVGDNYGYTF.